Listed below are T cell receptor beta chains from one sample, sequenced in a study of CXCR3-negative and CXCR3-positive naive CD8 T cells. TCRdb reprocessed the 5' RACE reads, with one entry per CDR3 protein and no DNA. The sample table includes 70,000 to 100,000 distinct CDR3 sequences. Sequenced material: naive CXCR3- CD8+ T cells from blood. The receptors were sampled from a human donor in good health. Some clones in this sample may be carry-over from other donors' samples. CDR3s include the opening cysteine and the closing phenylalanine or tryptophan.

j_call	v_call	cdr3_aa
TRBJ2-1	TRBV28	CASSFKDEQFF
TRBJ2-5	TRBV6-2/TRBV6-3	CASSSPQRTYQETQYF
TRBJ1-2	TRBV29-1	CSVEGFRLAEEANYGYTF
TRBJ2-1	TRBV9	CASKPGDDNEQFF
TRBJ1-1	TRBV7-6	CASSDGTAGLGTEAFF
TRBJ2-7	TRBV6-2/TRBV6-3	CASSYSSGAYEQYF
TRBJ2-2	TRBV4-2	CASSQDPLAGGYRYTGELFF
TRBJ2-3	TRBV29-1	CSVEQGSTDTQYF
TRBJ1-2	TRBV4-3	CASSQDRGDSYYGYTF
TRBJ1-1	TRBV5-1	CASSLEEGASTEAFF
TRBJ1-2	TRBV2	CASSEVAHTYGYTF
TRBJ2-5	TRBV5-5	CASSLGQGALMTQYF
TRBJ2-1	TRBV28	CASRLTPREGPYNEQFF
TRBJ2-1	TRBV28	CASSSQGARYNEQFF
TRBJ2-1	TRBV7-3	CASSSGHINEQFF
TRBJ1-2	TRBV29-1	CSVPGQGVSNYGYTF
TRBJ2-7	TRBV6-2/TRBV6-3	CASRRQGSSYEQYF
TRBJ2-1	TRBV29-1	CSVGAGVSSYNEQFF
TRBJ2-2	TRBV7-9	CASSWGQVQTGELFF
TRBJ1-5	TRBV5-1	CASSSGGGGQPQHF
TRBJ2-5	TRBV6-5	CASSSPGPPGAQYF
TRBJ2-7	TRBV7-9	CASSEAGVGSYEQYF
TRBJ2-7	TRBV28	CASSFRGPSSYEQYF
TRBJ2-2	TRBV10-3	CAISELFTSGTVTGELFF
TRBJ2-3	TRBV7-2	CASSLLKGLAGGRYTDTQYF
TRBJ2-7	TRBV27	CASSRQGPYEQYF
TRBJ2-7	TRBV5-1	CASIASPYEQYF
TRBJ2-1	TRBV7-3	CASSLYGDEQFF
TRBJ1-2	TRBV29-1	CSVEDGGNYGYTF
TRBJ2-7	TRBV28	CASSLVQGNYEQYF
TRBJ1-1	TRBV25-1	CASSDMGWTEAFF
TRBJ2-3	TRBV19	CASSMVGTTADTQYF
TRBJ2-4	TRBV6-5	CASSYDNKNIQYF
TRBJ2-5	TRBV11-3	CASSLHGGSGEETQYF
TRBJ2-2	TRBV28	CASSPRTGNTGELFF
TRBJ2-7	TRBV29-1	CSVRDNSYEQYF
TRBJ2-1	TRBV9	CASSLPLSGDEQFF
TRBJ2-1	TRBV9	CASSTGGAFDEQFF
TRBJ1-1	TRBV6-2/TRBV6-3	CASTPVTMNTEAFF
TRBJ2-7	TRBV20-1	CSARDRNSGEYYEQYF
TRBJ1-2	TRBV27	CASSFEPNYGYTF
TRBJ2-7	TRBV9	CASSVASGSYEQYF
TRBJ2-7	TRBV29-1	CSVLGTYEQYF
TRBJ2-7	TRBV4-2	CASSRPGLDYEQYF
TRBJ2-7	TRBV7-3	CASSPLGTASYEQYF